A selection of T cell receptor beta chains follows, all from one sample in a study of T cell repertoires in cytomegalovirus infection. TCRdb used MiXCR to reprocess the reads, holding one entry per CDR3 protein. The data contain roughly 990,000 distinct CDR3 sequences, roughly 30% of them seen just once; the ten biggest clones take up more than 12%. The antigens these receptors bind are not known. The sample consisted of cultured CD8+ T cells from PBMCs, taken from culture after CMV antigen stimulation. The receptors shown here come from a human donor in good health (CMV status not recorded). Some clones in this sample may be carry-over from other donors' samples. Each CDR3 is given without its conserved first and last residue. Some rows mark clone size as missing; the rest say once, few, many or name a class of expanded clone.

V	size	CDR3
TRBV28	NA	ASSLGTGATTDTQY
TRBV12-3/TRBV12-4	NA	ASGNSDSTDTQY
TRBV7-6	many	ASSPWTGNSYEQY
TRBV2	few	ASSDEGIFSNQPQH
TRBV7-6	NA	ASSRPERALGEQY
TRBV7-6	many	ASSNSGFLGEQY
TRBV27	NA	ASSLGSSGWNEQF
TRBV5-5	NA	ASSSAVDEQY
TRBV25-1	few	ASGYQGAGEAF
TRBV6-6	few	ASRRDRGWDTEAF
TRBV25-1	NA	ANSHQAYYGYT
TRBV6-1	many	ASNDRGDTDTQY
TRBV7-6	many	ASSLIASSTGELF
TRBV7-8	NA	ASSLVVGATVEAF
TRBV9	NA	ASSVGGENQPQH
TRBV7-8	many	ASSYRDSAYGYT
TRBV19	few	ASSTQWGRGSYEQY
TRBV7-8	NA	ASSQAHTDTQY
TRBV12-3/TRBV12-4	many	ASSLGDPDVYEQY
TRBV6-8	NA	ASKMAGGSGELF
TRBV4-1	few	ASSQDPDPAGEKLF
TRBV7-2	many	ASSSSPPGGTEAF
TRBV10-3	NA	AISEFRQGAEERVVTEAF
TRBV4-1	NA	ASSRLRERIELF
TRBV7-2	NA	ASSLWGAADTQY
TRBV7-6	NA	ASSLVGTARAKGSYNEQF
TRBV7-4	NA	ASSLTGQGYTDTQY
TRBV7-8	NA	ASSIRGLNTEAF
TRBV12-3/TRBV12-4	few	ASSFQIPGQGSHEQF
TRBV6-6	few	ASSYSLAGGPSYNEQF
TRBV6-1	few	ASSKGLLPPNYGYT
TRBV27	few	ATTLGTAMSPLH
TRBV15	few	ATSGGTGLYEQY
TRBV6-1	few	ASSEDRGTSRAQH
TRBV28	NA	ASSVGQIVTEAF
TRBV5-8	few	ASSLLYRGQETQY
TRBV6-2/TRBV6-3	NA	ASSRTGGVNQPQH
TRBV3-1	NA	ASSQNPGQGNTEAF
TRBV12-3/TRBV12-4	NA	ASSLGVLRDNYGYT
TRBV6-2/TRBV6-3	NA	ASTKGNEQF
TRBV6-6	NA	ASRPRGDGELF
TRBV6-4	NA	ASSDWGTGNGYT